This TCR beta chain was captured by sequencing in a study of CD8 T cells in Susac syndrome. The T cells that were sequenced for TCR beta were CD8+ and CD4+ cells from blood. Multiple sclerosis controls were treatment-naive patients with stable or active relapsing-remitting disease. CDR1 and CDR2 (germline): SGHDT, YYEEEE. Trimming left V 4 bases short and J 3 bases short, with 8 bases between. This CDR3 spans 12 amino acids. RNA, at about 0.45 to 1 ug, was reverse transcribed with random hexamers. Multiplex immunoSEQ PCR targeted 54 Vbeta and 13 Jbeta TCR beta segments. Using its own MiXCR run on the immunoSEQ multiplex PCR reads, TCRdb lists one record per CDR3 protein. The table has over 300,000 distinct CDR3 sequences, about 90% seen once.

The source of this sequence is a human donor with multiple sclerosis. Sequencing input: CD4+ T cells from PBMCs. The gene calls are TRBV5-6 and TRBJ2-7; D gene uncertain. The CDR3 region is CASSMDLYEQYF. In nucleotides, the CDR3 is TGTGCCAGCAGCATGGACCTCTACGAGCAGTACTTC.